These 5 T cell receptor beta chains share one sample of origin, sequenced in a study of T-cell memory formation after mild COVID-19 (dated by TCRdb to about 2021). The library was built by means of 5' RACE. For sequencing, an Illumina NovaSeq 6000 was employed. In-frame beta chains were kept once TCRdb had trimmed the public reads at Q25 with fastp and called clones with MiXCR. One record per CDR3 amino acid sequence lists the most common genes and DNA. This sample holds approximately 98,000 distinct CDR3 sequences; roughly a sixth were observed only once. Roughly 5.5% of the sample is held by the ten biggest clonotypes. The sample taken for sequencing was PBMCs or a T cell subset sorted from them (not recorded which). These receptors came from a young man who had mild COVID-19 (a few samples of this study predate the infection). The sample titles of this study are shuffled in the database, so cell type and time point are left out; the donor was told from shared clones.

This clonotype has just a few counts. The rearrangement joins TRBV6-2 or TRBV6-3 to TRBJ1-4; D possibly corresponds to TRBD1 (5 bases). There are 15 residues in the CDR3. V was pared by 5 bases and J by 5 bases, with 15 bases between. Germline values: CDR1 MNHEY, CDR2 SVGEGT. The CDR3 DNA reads TGTGCCAGCAGTGACCCCCGGGACGGAAATGAAAAACTGTTTTTT. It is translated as CASSDPRDGNEKLFF.

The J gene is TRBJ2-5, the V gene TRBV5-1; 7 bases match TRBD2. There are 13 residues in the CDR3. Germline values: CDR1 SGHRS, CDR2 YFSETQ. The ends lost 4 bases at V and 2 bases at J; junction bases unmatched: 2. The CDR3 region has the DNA TGCGCCAGCAGCGGGGAGGGACAAGAGACCCAGTACTTC. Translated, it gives CASSGEGQETQYF.

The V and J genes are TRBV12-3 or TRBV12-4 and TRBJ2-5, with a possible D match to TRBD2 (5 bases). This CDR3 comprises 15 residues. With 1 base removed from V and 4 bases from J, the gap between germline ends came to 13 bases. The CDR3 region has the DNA TGTGCCAGCAGTTTAGGACCTCGGGGTACAGAGACCCAGTACTTC. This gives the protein CASSLGPRGTETQYF.

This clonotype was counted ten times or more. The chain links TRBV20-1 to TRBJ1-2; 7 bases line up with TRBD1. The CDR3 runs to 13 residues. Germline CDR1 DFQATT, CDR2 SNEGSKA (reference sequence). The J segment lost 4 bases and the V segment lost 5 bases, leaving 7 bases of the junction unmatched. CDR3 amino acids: CSARRDRVYGYTF. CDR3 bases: TGCAGTGCTCGACGCGACAGGGTCTATGGCTACACCTTC.

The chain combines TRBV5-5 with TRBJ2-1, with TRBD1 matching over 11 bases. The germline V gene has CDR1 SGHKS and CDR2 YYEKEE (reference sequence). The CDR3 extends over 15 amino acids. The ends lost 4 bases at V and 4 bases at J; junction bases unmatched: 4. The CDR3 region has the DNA TGTGCCAGCAGCGGGACAGGGGGGGGATACAATGAGCAGTTCTTC. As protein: CASSGTGGGYNEQFF. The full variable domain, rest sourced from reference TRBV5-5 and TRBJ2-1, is DAGVTQSPTHLIKTRGQQVTLRCSPISGHKSVSWYQQVLGQGPQFIFQYYEKEERGRGNFPDRFSARQFPNYSSELNVNALLLGDSALYLCASSGTGGGYNEQFFGPGTRLTVL.